This paragraph reports one T cell receptor beta chain. The antigen it binds to is not known. No base quality information exists; no much larger clone differs at one position. Collaborating institutions collected whole blood in K2EDTA tubes following their own protocols. For TCRbeta analysis, collaborators shipped samples as frozen whole blood, isolated PBMCs, or DNA extracted from either of those sample types. TCRbeta CDR3 regions were amplified from genomic DNA by means of the immunoSEQ Assay, a bias-controlled multiplex PCR. As for how the authors treated the data: Nucleated cell counts per sample were estimated from amplification of reference gene primers within the assay. To quantify the absolute abundance of each unique TCRbeta CDR3 rearrangement, sequence reads were collapsed and filtered. For each sample, productive Simpson clonality was calculated as the square root of Simpson's diversity index over productive rearrangements. TCRdb mirrors the immuneACCESS table, restricted to in-frame sequences. Some clones are absent from its copies; in checked studies, under half trace to an unresolved V gene, and the reason for the others is unknown. V and J calls and clone size come straight from that table; D and trimming were deduced from the DNA. Present in this sample are roughly 230,000 clones, approximately 88% of which were seen just once. Together, the top ten hold 0.7% of the sample.

The data originate from a study of blood T cell repertoires in COVID-19 (dated by TCRdb to 2018 to 2020). Background for the entire study: Samples covering the acute and convalescent phases of COVID-19 were provided by collaborators in the United States, Italy and Spain. Nearly every sample came with metadata listing a de-identified subject ID, COVID-19 status, age in years and sex. Samples came from the ongoing ImmuneRACE study (first 160 participants) plus 1,254 subjects from 6 global collaborators. Deeply sampled blood TCRbeta repertoires from subjects exposed to, actively infected with, or recovered from COVID-19 were included in the dataset. The repertoires were released in a freely available public database intended as a resource for research on the immune response to SARS-CoV-2. Where available, HLA class I and class II types were obtained from metadata supplied by the sample provider rather than from assay-based typing. The material from the prospective study consisted of cDNA or gDNA derived from T cells, B-cell-depleted T cells, or PBMCs.

Overall results and qualifications from the work: How much clinical and demographic metadata was included differed by source and by participant, and the metadata was provided uncurated.

From its cysteine to its phenylalanine, the CDR3 spans 14 amino acids. Only the CDR3 DNA stays, 42 bases, in frame from base 1. Trimming at the junction amounts to 6 bases on V and 5 bases on J, and the germline ends lie 16 bases apart. Via the germline V gene, CDR1 is MDHEN and CDR2 SYDVKM. The specimen was peripheral blood. This receptor was obtained from a human donor in a cohort sampled during active COVID-19. The sequence joins TRBV28 to TRBJ1-2, with a tentative D gene TRBD1 over 6 matching bases. For the CDR3, the sequence is CASREDRFSYGYTF. The DNA is TGTGCCAGCAGAGAAGACAGGTTTAGTTATGGCTACACCTTC.